The sequence of this T cell receptor (beta chain) was determined in a study of T cells in Graves' hyperthyroidism and ophthalmopathy. Overall study context: The blood sample was taken at first diagnosis, before treatment began.

RNA transcripts served as the template for amplifying TCR beta CDR3 regions. HTBI primers were employed in a first-round RT-PCR of the TCR CDR3. TCRdb processed the multiplex PCR reads anew with MiXCR; each CDR3 protein has one entry. Of around 250,000 distinct CDR3 sequences in the sample, more than 14% are singletons; the top ten hold about an eighth. The study excluded patients with uncontrolled infection, other autoimmune disease, pregnancy or lactation. Sequences were obtained from blood. The TCR was taken from a woman aged 35 to 49 with Graves' hyperthyroidism that later progressed to Graves' ophthalmopathy.

The CDR3 coding sequence is TGTGCCAGTAGTATGGGCCAAGCCGGGACGCAGTTCTTC. Its translation is CASSMGQAGTQFF. The V gene is TRBV19, the J gene TRBJ2-1; D is tentatively TRBD1 or TRBD2 (5 bases each). The CDR3 sequence is 13 residues long. Germline assignment: CDR1 LNHDA and CDR2 SQIVND (reference sequence). Trimming pared 3 bases from V and 12 bases from J, leaving 15 bases between.